This T cell receptor beta chain was identified during a study of shared T cell receptors in the human thymus. Germline V gives CDR1 SGHRS, CDR2 YFSETQ. V lost 4 bases to trimming and J lost 0 bases, with 20 bases between them. The CDR3 is 19 residues long. Assay: immunoSEQ multiplex PCR; the TCRdb copy retains only in-frame clones and omits some. The sample has about 660,000 clones, around 89% seen once. The sample was also linked to a second study, of human thymus T cells. In that study: Thymic as well as blood repertoires seemed to favor certain V and J genes unevenly.

This TCR was recovered from a boy under three years old with a congenital heart defect. The J gene is TRBJ2-6, the V gene TRBV5-1, with a tentative D call TRBD1 (7 bases). Sequenced sample: thymocytes. CDR3 sequence reads: CASSPRGTGRDSGANVLTF. The CDR3 coding sequence is TGCGCCAGCAGCCCCAGGGGGACTGGCCGTGACTCTGGGGCCAACGTCCTGACTTTC.